This T cell receptor beta chain was captured by sequencing in a study of blood T cell repertoires in COVID-19. TCRdb's copy holds only in-frame clones and misses some; the assay was immunoSEQ multiplex PCR. This sample carries approximately 240,000 clones, about nine tenths of them seen once, and the ten largest clones take roughly 6.3%. CDR3 length equals 15 residues. With 4 bases clipped from V and 1 base from J, the junction kept 5 bases outside the gene matches. Per the germline V gene, CDR1 is SEHNR and CDR2 is FQNEAQ (reference sequence). The specimen sequenced was PBMCs or T cells enriched from blood (not recorded which). The receptor's source is a woman in her 30s with acute COVID-19. V usage is TRBV7-9 and J usage is TRBJ2-7, with 9 bases identical to TRBD1. The CDR3 region has the DNA TGTGCCAGCAGCTCCGGGACAGGGCAATCCTACGAGCAGTACTTC. This codes for CASSSGTGQSYEQYF.